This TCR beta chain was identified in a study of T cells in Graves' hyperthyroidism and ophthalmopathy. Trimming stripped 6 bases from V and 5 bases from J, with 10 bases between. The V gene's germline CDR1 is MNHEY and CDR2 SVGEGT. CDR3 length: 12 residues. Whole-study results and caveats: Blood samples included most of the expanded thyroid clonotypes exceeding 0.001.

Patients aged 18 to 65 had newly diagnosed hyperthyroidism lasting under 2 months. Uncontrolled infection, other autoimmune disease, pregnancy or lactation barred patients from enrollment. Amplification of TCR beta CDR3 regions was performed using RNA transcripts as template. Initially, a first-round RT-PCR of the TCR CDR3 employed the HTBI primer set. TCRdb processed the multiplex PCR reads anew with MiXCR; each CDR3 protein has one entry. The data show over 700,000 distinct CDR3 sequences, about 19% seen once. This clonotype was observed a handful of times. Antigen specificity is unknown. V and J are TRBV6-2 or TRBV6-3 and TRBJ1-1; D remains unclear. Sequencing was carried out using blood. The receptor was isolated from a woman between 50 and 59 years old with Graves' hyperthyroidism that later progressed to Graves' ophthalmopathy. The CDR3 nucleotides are TGTGCCAGCAGACAATCCGGGACTGAAGCTTTCTTT. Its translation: CASRQSGTEAFF.